This entry features one T cell receptor (beta chain) sequence. CDR1 and CDR2 (germline): ENHRY, SYGVKD. V was pared by 3 bases and J by 7 bases, with 9 bases between. The CDR3 sequence is 12 residues long. Individuals drawn from approximately 26 US areas were roughly 18 to 95 years old. These data belong to a study of blood T cell repertoires in COVID-19. Across the study: Samples representing acute and convalescent COVID-19 were sourced from the United States, Italy and Spain.

Sequenced by immunoSEQ multiplex PCR; TCRdb stores in-frame clones only, minus some. In the table there are 110,000 to 150,000 clones, around 80% of which are singletons. The chain recombines TRBV10-3 with TRBJ1-2; no firm D call. The source material was PBMCs or T cells enriched from blood (not recorded which). This clonotype originated in a woman aged 18-29 years who had been exposed to COVID-19. The CDR3 DNA follows: TGTGCCATCAGTGAACTCAGGCTTGGCTACACCTTC. Residues: CAISELRLGYTF.